These 26 T cell receptor beta chains share one sample of origin, sequenced in a study of cytotoxic CD8 clonotypes in ibrutinib-treated CLL. Clones were sequenced by immunoSEQ multiplex PCR, and TCRdb holds only the in-frame ones, with some missing. The table has over 140,000 clones, around 81% seen once. This sample comprised PBMCs, obtained after 36 months of ibrutinib treatment. Receptor source: a human donor with chronic lymphocytic leukemia.

This clone was detected only a few times. The chain joins TRBV7-9 to TRBJ1-5; D unclear. Looked up from germline, CDR1 is SEHNR and CDR2 is FQNEAQ (reference sequence). CDR3 length: 12 residues. With 1 base removed from V and 9 bases from J, the gap between germline ends came to 7 bases. CDR3 DNA: TGTGCCAGCAGCTTAGATGGTCCGCCCCAGCATTTT. Its protein product is CASSLDGPPQHF. Complete variable domain (other parts from reference TRBV7-9 and TRBJ1-5): DTGVSQNPRHKITKRGQNVTFRCDPISEHNRLYWYRQTLGQGPEFLTYFQNEAQLEKSRLLSDRFSAERPKGSFSTLEIQRTEQGDSAMYLCASSLDGPPQHFGDGTRLSIL.

V and J are TRBV7-2 and TRBJ2-2; D may be TRBD2 (7 bases). V lost 5 bases, J lost 4 bases, and 17 bases lay in between. CDR3 size: 16 residues. In germline, CDR1 is SGHTA, CDR2 FQGNSA. The CDR3 nucleotides read TGTGCCAGCAGCGATAGGGGGGGCGGACGCACCGGGGAGCTGTTTTTT. This gives the protein CASSDRGGGRTGELFF.

The chain combines TRBV10-3 with TRBJ1-1; the D is unclear. V lost 3 bases, J lost 5 bases, and 10 bases lay in between. Germline CDR1 reads ENHRY; CDR2 reads SYGVKD. The CDR3 loop spans 13 amino acids. CDR3 DNA sequence: TGTGCCATCAGTGATAGTCCCCTAACTGAAGCTTTCTTT. This gives the protein CAISDSPLTEAFF.

This clone occurred a few times. The chain has TRBV11-2 and TRBJ1-2; 7 bases map to TRBD1. The CDR3 runs 13 residues. Germline V gives CDR1 SGHAT, CDR2 FQNNGV. V shed 5 bases and J 2 bases; nucleotides not matched to a gene: 2. CDR3 protein: CASSGTVNYGYTF. CDR3 DNA: TGTGCCAGCAGCGGGACAGTCAACTATGGCTACACCTTC.

The chain is built from TRBV10-3 and TRBJ1-5; TRBD1 might be the D (6 bases). Germline-derived CDR1 and CDR2 are ENHRY and SYGVKD. This CDR3 has 13 amino acids. With 4 bases removed from V and 4 bases from J, the gap between germline ends came to 8 bases. This chain's CDR3 is CAISGTANQPQHF. Written as DNA, the CDR3 is TGTGCCATCAGTGGGACAGCAAATCAGCCCCAGCATTTT.

The chain joins TRBV2 to TRBJ1-2, with TRBD1 as a possible D gene (5 bases). The CDR3 is 13 amino acids. Germline lookup yields CDR1 SNHLY and CDR2 FYNNEI. V lost 7 bases and J lost 5, with 14 bases in between. The CDR3 nucleotides are TGTGCCAGCACTGGGCAACAGGATTATGGCTACACCTTC. The encoded protein is CASTGQQDYGYTF.

The rearrangement uses TRBV27 and TRBJ1-2; the match to TRBD1 covers 9 bases. CDR1 is MNHEY, CDR2 SMNVEV, per germline (reference sequence). J lost 5 bases, V lost 6 bases, and 7 bases had no gene match. The CDR3 length is 14 residues. CDR3 in amino acids: CASSRTGAFYGYTF. CDR3 DNA sequence: TGTGCCAGCAGCAGGACAGGGGCATTTTATGGCTACACCTTC.

V and J are TRBV7-3 and TRBJ1-1; a weak D match, TRBD1 (5 bases). V lost 2 bases to trimming and J lost 1 base, with 8 bases between them. Germline V CDR1 and CDR2: SGHTA, FQGTGA. This CDR3 is 14 amino acids long. The CDR3 spells CASSLGQPNTEAFF. As DNA, the CDR3 is TGTGCCAGCAGCTTAGGACAACCGAACACTGAAGCTTTCTTT.

The chain recombines TRBV28 with TRBJ2-7, with 9 bases identical to TRBD1. This CDR3 comprises 15 residues. CDR1 MDHEN and CDR2 SYDVKM come from the germline V gene. V shed 4 bases and J 4 bases; nucleotides not matched to a gene: 8. For the CDR3, the DNA is TGTGCCAGCAGTTCCCCGGACAGGGGTGGATACGAGCAGTACTTC. This translates into CASSSPDRGGYEQYF.

The chain combines TRBV11-3 with TRBJ2-5; D possibly corresponds to TRBD1 (6 bases). The CDR3 runs to 19 residues. Germline lookup yields CDR1 SGHNT and CDR2 YENEEA. Trimming took 5 bases from V and 5 from J, leaving 30 bases between them. CDR3 bases: TGTGCCAGCAGCATCCGCAAGCGGAAAGGGGACACGCCAACCGAGACCCAGTACTTC. It codes for CASSIRKRKGDTPTETQYF.

This clone was observed a few times. V is TRBV5-6 and J is TRBJ2-7; 8 bases are a match to TRBD2. The CDR3 is 14 amino acids. Germline CDR1 and CDR2: SGHDT and YYEEEE. Trimming took 3 bases from V and 6 from J; bases not matched to a gene: 8. CDR3 in DNA: TGTGCCAGCAGCTGGGGGACTAGGCGGGGCGAGCAGTACTTC. Protein sequence: CASSWGTRRGEQYF.

The chain couples TRBV19 to TRBJ2-7, with TRBD2 as a possible D gene (5 bases). The CDR3 is made up of 11 amino acids. Deletions cut 6 bases from V and 9 bases from J, with 12 bases between. CDR1 is LNHDA, CDR2 SQIVND, per germline (reference sequence). CDR3 loop: CASSFGGGQYF. CDR3 DNA sequence: TGTGCCAGTAGCTTCGGTGGAGGGCAGTACTTC.

This rearrangement joins TRBV6-1 to TRBJ1-1; 7 nucleotides align to TRBD1. Germline CDR1 and CDR2: MNHNS and SASEGT. CDR3 length equals 14 residues. V shed 7 bases and J 2 bases; nucleotides not matched to a gene: 7. Here the CDR3 reads CASKAGQYNTEAFF. The CDR3 nucleotides read TGTGCCAGCAAGGCGGGACAGTATAACACTGAAGCTTTCTTT.

This clone was detected only a few times. This chain joins TRBV7-3 and TRBJ2-6; D might be TRBD1 (5 bases). The CDR3 loop spans 15 amino acids. V lost 7 bases and J lost 4, with 14 bases in between. Germline V gene sequence: CDR1 SGHTA, CDR2 FQGTGA. The DNA of the CDR3 is TGTGCCAGCACCTGGGGCGCGAACGGGGCCAACGTCCTGACTTTC. It yields the protein CASTWGANGANVLTF.

The J gene is TRBJ2-7, the V gene TRBV6-6; 8 bases agree with TRBD1. Germline CDR1 MNHNY, CDR2 SVGAGI (reference sequence). The CDR3 length is 15 residues. V trimming: 0 bases; J trimming: 3 bases; junction bases outside the gene matches: 4. DNA of the CDR3: TGTGCCAGCAGTTACTCTCCAGGGGGCATCTACGAGCAGTACTTC. Translation: CASSYSPGGIYEQYF.

DNA for the CDR3: TGTGCCAGCAAACGACAAGGGGGGCCCACTGAAGCTTTCTTT. Protein product: CASKRQGGPTEAFF. The chain joins TRBV27 to TRBJ1-1; TRBD1 is a possible D gene (6 bases). CDR3 length equals 14 residues. V lost 7 bases and J lost 4, with 16 bases in between. The germline CDR1 and CDR2 sequences are MNHEY and SMNVEV (reference sequence).

J is TRBJ1-3 and V is TRBV7-2; D unresolved. Germline V CDR1 and CDR2: SGHTA, FQGNSA. The CDR3 has 15 residues. V dropped 2 bases and J dropped 0 bases, with 8 bases sitting between them. CDR3 coding DNA: TGTGCCAGCAGCTTATATGGGCACTCTGGAAACACCATATATTTT. Its protein product is CASSLYGHSGNTIYF.

V and J are TRBV10-2 and TRBJ1-1, with a possible D match to TRBD1 (5 bases). Germline CDR1 and CDR2: WSHSY and SAAADI. The CDR3 loop spans 14 amino acids. The V gene lost 0 bases and the J gene lost 8 bases, with 13 bases spanning the gap. The CDR3 region is CASSESAGLSEAFF. The CDR3 region has the DNA TGCGCCAGCAGTGAGTCGGCAGGGCTCTCGGAAGCTTTCTTT.

The rearrangement joins TRBV19 to TRBJ2-1, with 7 bases that match TRBD1. Germline CDR1 LNHDA, CDR2 SQIVND (reference sequence). The CDR3 covers 15 residues. The V gene end was trimmed by 9 bases and the J gene end by 3 bases; junction bases not matched to a gene: 11. Here the CDR3 DNA reads TGTGCCAGCAAACCAGACAGGGTCGACTACAATGAGCAGTTCTTC. Amino acids: CASKPDRVDYNEQFF.

The V gene is TRBV5-1, the J gene TRBJ2-7; 12 bases are a match to TRBD2. V lost 2 bases to trimming and J lost 4 bases; unmatched junction nucleotides: 10. The CDR3 is 17 amino acids. Looked up from germline, CDR1 is SGHRS and CDR2 is YFSETQ. The CDR3 DNA reads TGCGCCAGCAGCTTTCTAGCGGGAGGGCGTGGGGCTTACGAGCAGTACTTC. This translates into CASSFLAGGRGAYEQYF.

The chain recombines TRBV5-6 with TRBJ1-2, with 7 positions matching TRBD1. This CDR3 contains 14 residues. From germline, CDR1 is SGHDT and CDR2 YYEEEE. V lost 2 bases and J lost 4; bases outside the gene matches: 5. The CDR3 region has the DNA TGTGCCAGCAGCTTCACAGGGGTAAGCTATGGCTACACCTTC. This gives the protein CASSFTGVSYGYTF.

The chain couples TRBV6-5 to TRBJ2-7; TRBD2 aligns across 12 bases. The length of the CDR3 is 13 residues. Trimming removed 7 bases from V and 4 bases from J; junction bases left unmatched: 2. The germline gives CDR1 MNHEY, CDR2 SVGAGI. This CDR3 is CASNLAGGYEQYF. The CDR3 coding sequence is TGTGCCAGCAATCTAGCGGGAGGGTACGAGCAGTACTTC.

The genes are TRBV29-1 and TRBJ1-5; D not resolved. This CDR3 has 13 residues. Trimming removed 4 bases from V and 1 base from J, with 8 bases in between. Germline V gives CDR1 SQVTM, CDR2 ANQGSEA. The CDR3 DNA follows: TGCAGCGTTGCAAGCGGAAGCAATCAGCCCCAGCATTTT. Its translation: CSVASGSNQPQHF.

The chain joins TRBV5-4 to TRBJ2-1, with TRBD2 identical over 8 bases. The germline V gene has CDR1 SGHNT and CDR2 YYREEE (reference sequence). This CDR3 contains 17 residues. Germline trimming cut 4 bases from V and 2 bases from J; bases unmatched to any gene: 11. CDR3 loop: CASSGGFSGKTYNEQFF. The CDR3 DNA follows: TGTGCCAGCAGCGGGGGGTTTAGCGGGAAAACCTACAATGAGCAGTTCTTC.

The chain uses TRBV2 and TRBJ1-3; TRBD1 agrees at 7 bases. Trimming removed 6 bases from V and 3 bases from J; junction bases left unmatched: 8. The CDR3 runs to 15 residues. CDR1 SNHLY and CDR2 FYNNEI come from the germline V gene. The CDR3 loop is CASSDRARSGNTIYF. The CDR3 bases are TGTGCCAGCAGCGACAGGGCTCGAAGTGGAAACACCATATATTTT.

The V call is TRBV7-9, the J call TRBJ2-3, with a weak D call TRBD1 (5 bases). Trimming removed 8 bases at V and 4 bases at J, with 10 bases between. Germline CDR1 and CDR2: SEHNR and FQNEAQ (reference sequence). The CDR3 has 12 amino acids. The CDR3 DNA follows: TGTGCCAGCGGCGAAGGGGCAGATACGCAGTATTTT. It codes for CASGEGADTQYF.